The entry below describes one T cell receptor (beta chain). Antigen unknown. The data belong to a study of T cell responses to AZD1222 COVID-19 vaccine. Overall study results and limits: Clonal diversity was possibly underestimated, and white British individuals and females predominated among donors.

The table came from immunoSEQ multiplex PCR; TCRdb's copy has only in-frame clones and leaves some out. The top ten clones hold around 4.5% of a sample with about 160,000 clones, roughly 90% of them seen once. The germline gives CDR1 MNHEY, CDR2 SMNVEV (reference sequence). There are 17 residues in the CDR3. Trimming stripped 5 bases from V and 4 bases from J, with 22 bases between. The TCR originated in an adult who received the AZD1222 COVID-19 vaccine. Material: peripheral blood, obtained 28 days after the second AZD1222 dose. This chain uses TRBV27 with TRBJ2-3; D might be TRBD1 (6 bases). The CDR3 reads CASSPLSSPRTADTQYF. The CDR3 nucleotides read TGTGCCAGCAGTCCACTGTCTAGCCCCAGGACAGCAGATACGCAGTATTTT.